This T cell receptor (beta chain) is drawn from a study of T cells in Graves' hyperthyroidism and ophthalmopathy. Diagnosis rested on symptoms, serum thyroxine and TRAb, thyroid ultrasound, and orbital computed tomography. On this clonotype itself: Germline is not matched at one junction end, which may reflect a read error.

What was amplified from RNA transcripts were TCR beta CDR3 regions. Initially, a first-round RT-PCR of the TCR CDR3 employed the HTBI primer set. A single record per CDR3 protein comes from TCRdb applying MiXCR to the multiplex PCR reads. The sample contains fewer than 800,000 distinct CDR3 sequences, over 15% of which appear only once. The clonotype comes from a man between 18 and 29 years old with Graves' hyperthyroidism. Sequencing was carried out using blood.

The CDR3 spells CASSLMGSNQPPHF. CDR3 DNA sequence: TGTGCCAGCAGCTTAATGGGTAGCAATCAGCCCCCGCATTTT. This sequence joins TRBV11-2 and TRBJ1-5; no reliable D call. Germline CDR1 SGHAT, CDR2 FQNNGV. CDR3 length equals 14 residues.